Here is one T cell receptor beta chain with its context. The antigen is unknown. It was with 60 Vbeta and 13 Jbeta primers that the PCR ran. Sequenced by immunoSEQ multiplex PCR; TCRdb stores in-frame clones only, minus some. The sample carries fewer than 200,000 clones, roughly 76% recorded once. Trimming removed 1 base at V and 3 bases at J, with 6 bases between. This CDR3 is 13 amino acids long. The germline V gene encodes CDR1 MDHEN and CDR2 SYDVKM. This sample was taken from a study of cytomegalovirus exposure and HLA in healthy donors. Regarding the study as a whole: Data from an earlier analysis indicated that most TCR beta V segments were productive either about 87% or about 30% of the time.

The V call is TRBV28, the J call TRBJ1-2, with D uncertain. Sequencing was carried out using PBMCs. The TCR comes from a man aged 55 to 70 in good health and CMV-seronegative. CDR3: CASSLLADYGYTF. CDR3 DNA: TGTGCCAGCAGTTTATTAGCGGACTATGGCTACACCTTC.